Listed below are T cell receptor beta chains from one sample, sequenced in a study of T cell responses to AZD1222 COVID-19 vaccine. Measured with immunoSEQ multiplex PCR; TCRdb has only the in-frame clones, and not every one. Of about 130,000 clones listed, approximately 88% are singletons. The source was peripheral blood, collected 28 days after the second AZD1222 dose. Every receptor here comes from an adult who received the AZD1222 COVID-19 vaccine. The CDR3 runs from the conserved cysteine through the conserved F or W.

CDR3aa: CAVWTVPEAFF
v_gene: TRBV6-5
len: 11
j_gene: TRBJ1-1

CDR3aa: CASSLGGTGPYGYTF
v_gene: TRBV5-1
len: 15
j_gene: TRBJ1-2

CDR3aa: CASSGQGVVNSPLHF
v_gene: TRBV2
len: 15
j_gene: TRBJ1-6

CDR3aa: CASSFLQQYMNEQFF
v_gene: TRBV5-4
len: 15
j_gene: TRBJ2-1

CDR3aa: CASSLVSQAKDEQFF
v_gene: TRBV7-2
len: 15
j_gene: TRBJ2-1

CDR3aa: CASSLGTGTDTDTQYF
v_gene: TRBV7-9
len: 16
j_gene: TRBJ2-3

CDR3aa: CASSQSGTGSYNSPLHF
v_gene: TRBV4-3
len: 17
j_gene: TRBJ1-6

CDR3aa: CASSSQGALDGYTF
v_gene: TRBV6-1
len: 14
j_gene: TRBJ1-2

CDR3aa: CAWSAGLNTGELFF
v_gene: TRBV30
len: 14
j_gene: TRBJ2-2

CDR3aa: CASSPTGRGNQPQHF
v_gene: TRBV28
len: 15
j_gene: TRBJ1-5

CDR3aa: CASSWIVGGYTF
v_gene: TRBV6-2/TRBV6-3
len: 12
j_gene: TRBJ1-2

CDR3aa: CASSPGRADYGYTF
v_gene: TRBV5-1
len: 14
j_gene: TRBJ1-2

CDR3aa: CASSTGQENEKLFF
v_gene: TRBV5-4
len: 14
j_gene: TRBJ1-4

CDR3aa: CASSQVSSGLKTQYF
v_gene: TRBV3-1/TRBV3-2
len: 15
j_gene: TRBJ2-5

CDR3aa: CASSSYNRHNEQFF
v_gene: TRBV6-5
len: 14
j_gene: TRBJ2-1

CDR3aa: CASRGTGPLDGYTF
v_gene: TRBV10-1
len: 14
j_gene: TRBJ1-2

CDR3aa: CASSLSGELFF
v_gene: TRBV7-9
len: 11
j_gene: TRBJ2-2

CDR3aa: CASSPLHRAGELFF
v_gene: TRBV18
len: 14
j_gene: TRBJ2-2

CDR3aa: CASSIGGTSGETQYF
v_gene: TRBV5-1
len: 15
j_gene: TRBJ2-5

CDR3aa: CASNLREAGSPLHF
v_gene: TRBV7-2
len: 14
j_gene: TRBJ1-6

CDR3aa: CASSLEGGTEAFF
v_gene: TRBV5-1
len: 13
j_gene: TRBJ1-1

CDR3aa: CASSRQGEANEKLFF
v_gene: TRBV3-1/TRBV3-2
len: 15
j_gene: TRBJ1-4

CDR3aa: CASSPGTHTDTQYF
v_gene: TRBV27
len: 14
j_gene: TRBJ2-3

CDR3aa: CASSQGWNQPQHF
v_gene: TRBV14
len: 13
j_gene: TRBJ1-5

CDR3aa: CASRLLNSGANVLTF
v_gene: TRBV6-5
len: 15
j_gene: TRBJ2-6

CDR3aa: CASSPGLALEQYF
v_gene: TRBV19
len: 13
j_gene: TRBJ2-7

CDR3aa: CASSQAAANTEAFF
v_gene: TRBV4-1
len: 14
j_gene: TRBJ1-1

CDR3aa: CASSSRGNQPQHF
v_gene: TRBV19
len: 13
j_gene: TRBJ1-5

CDR3aa: CASSPSAGGRNTGELFF
v_gene: TRBV28
len: 17
j_gene: TRBJ2-2

CDR3aa: CASSLQGDFSYTF
v_gene: TRBV5-1
len: 13
j_gene: TRBJ1-2

CDR3aa: CSVDRNQGPEAFF
v_gene: TRBV29-1
len: 13
j_gene: TRBJ1-1

CDR3aa: CASSHPTQGADTQYF
v_gene: TRBV4-1
len: 15
j_gene: TRBJ2-3

CDR3aa: CASPTRSSTDTQYF
v_gene: TRBV7-2
len: 14
j_gene: TRBJ2-3

CDR3aa: CASSLGTIDYNEQFF
v_gene: TRBV5-4
len: 15
j_gene: TRBJ2-1

CDR3aa: CASSIFTEAFF
v_gene: TRBV19
len: 11
j_gene: TRBJ1-1

CDR3aa: CASTLESSSTDTQYF
v_gene: TRBV11-3
len: 15
j_gene: TRBJ2-3

CDR3aa: CASSQSPGQGWKQYF
v_gene: TRBV7-2
len: 15
j_gene: TRBJ2-7

CDR3aa: CASSLGVEQFF
v_gene: TRBV5-6
len: 11
j_gene: TRBJ2-1

CDR3aa: CASSLGANSYEQYF
v_gene: TRBV5-5
len: 14
j_gene: TRBJ2-7

CDR3aa: CASSYRDRGHDEAFF
v_gene: TRBV11-3
len: 15
j_gene: TRBJ1-1

CDR3aa: CASSLGQKNSPLHF
v_gene: TRBV5-6
len: 14
j_gene: TRBJ1-6

CDR3aa: CSVELGDSYEQYF
v_gene: TRBV29-1
len: 13
j_gene: TRBJ2-7

CDR3aa: CASSLVASGGGRDTQYF
v_gene: TRBV7-2
len: 17
j_gene: TRBJ2-3